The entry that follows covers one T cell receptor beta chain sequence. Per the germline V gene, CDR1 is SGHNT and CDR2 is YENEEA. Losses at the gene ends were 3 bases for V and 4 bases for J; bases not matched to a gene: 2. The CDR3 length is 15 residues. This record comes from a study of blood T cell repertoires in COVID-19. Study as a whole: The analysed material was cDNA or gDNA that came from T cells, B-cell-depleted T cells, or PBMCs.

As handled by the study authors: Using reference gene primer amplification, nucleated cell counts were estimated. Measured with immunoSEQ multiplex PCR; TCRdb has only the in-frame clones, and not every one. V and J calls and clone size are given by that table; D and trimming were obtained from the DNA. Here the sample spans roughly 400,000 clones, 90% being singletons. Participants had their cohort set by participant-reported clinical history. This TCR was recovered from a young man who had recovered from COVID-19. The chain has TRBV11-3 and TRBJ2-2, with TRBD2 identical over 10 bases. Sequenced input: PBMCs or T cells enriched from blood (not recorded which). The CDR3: CASSFSSGSTGELFF. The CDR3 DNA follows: TGTGCCAGCAGCTTTTCTAGCGGGAGCACCGGGGAGCTGTTTTTT.